This T cell receptor beta chain was profiled in a study of T cell changes during pregnancy in multiple sclerosis. The table came from immunoSEQ multiplex PCR; TCRdb's copy has only in-frame clones and leaves some out. The profile shows tens of thousands of clones, around 93% of them singletons. The CDR3 extends over 17 amino acids. Germline trimming cut 3 bases from V and 6 bases from J; bases unmatched to any gene: 17. Germline V CDR1 and CDR2: GTSNPN, SVGIG (reference sequence). The chain joins TRBV30 to TRBJ1-2; 9 bases are a match to TRBD1. Here the sequenced sample was peripheral blood, taken in the second trimester of pregnancy. The sequence was collected from a female donor with multiple sclerosis, enrolled in a pregnancy study. The CDR3 loop reads CAWSPTGTGTNGDGYTF. CDR3 sequence (DNA): TGTGCCTGGAGCCCTACCGGGACAGGGACTAACGGAGATGGCTACACCTTC.